One sample yielded the 21 T cell receptor beta chains listed below, sequenced in a study of siplizumab effects on memory and regulatory T cells. Sequenced by immunoSEQ multiplex PCR; TCRdb stores in-frame clones only, minus some. The data hold roughly 60,000 clones, with 90% to 95% observed a single time. Sequenced material: CD8+ T cells sorted from blood. Source of these receptors: a human donor in good health.

This chain links TRBV5-1 with TRBJ1-1; D unresolved. V lost 0 bases and J lost 0, with 9 bases in between. Germline V CDR1 and CDR2: SGHRS, YFSETQ. The CDR3 runs 15 residues. The CDR3 reads CASSLGPSMNTEAFF. The CDR3, as DNA: TGCGCCAGCAGCTTGGGTCCTAGCATGAACACTGAAGCTTTCTTT.

The genes are TRBV6-5 and TRBJ2-7; 11 bases align to TRBD1. Germline lookup yields CDR1 MNHEY and CDR2 SVGAGI. This CDR3 spans 16 amino acids. J was trimmed by 4 bases and V by 4 bases; bases with no gene match: 9. The CDR3 region has the DNA TGTGCCAGCAGTTCAACCGGGACAGGGGGTTTTTACGAGCAGTACTTC. Encoded protein: CASSSTGTGGFYEQYF.

The chain recombines TRBV29-1 with TRBJ2-2; D may be TRBD2 (6 bases). Germline CDR1 SQVTM, CDR2 ANQGSEA. The germline V and J ends were trimmed by 5 bases and 3 bases, with 13 bases remaining between them. This CDR3 contains 14 residues. The CDR3 here is CSVLPPSDTGELFF. In DNA, the CDR3 is TGCAGCGTTCTGCCCCCTAGCGACACCGGGGAGCTGTTTTTT.

The chain recombines TRBV7-8 with TRBJ2-2; 9 nucleotides line up with TRBD2. V lost 2 bases, J lost 4 bases, and 8 bases stayed unmatched. Germline V lookup: CDR1 SGHVS, CDR2 FQNEAQ. This CDR3 has 17 amino acids. This CDR3 reads CASSLYEREVITGELFF. The CDR3 DNA follows: TGTGCCAGCAGCTTATACGAGCGGGAGGTTATCACCGGGGAGCTGTTTTTT.

The rearrangement joins TRBV29-1 to TRBJ2-3, with 8 bases matching TRBD1. This CDR3 contains 17 residues. With 3 bases clipped from V and 4 bases from J, the junction kept 15 bases outside the gene matches. The germline CDR1 and CDR2 sequences are SQVTM and ANQGSEA. The CDR3 DNA follows: TGCAGCGTTGAGATATGGGTGGGCAGGGGGCGCGCAGATACGCAGTATTTT. Encoded protein: CSVEIWVGRGRADTQYF.

This clone was counted once. The rearrangement joins TRBV5-1 to TRBJ2-7, with TRBD1 identical over 9 bases. The trim removed 2 bases at V and 6 bases at J, leaving 9 bases unmatched. The V gene's germline CDR1 is SGHRS and CDR2 YFSETQ. The CDR3 runs to 15 residues. The CDR3: CASSLPGQGISEQYF. The DNA of the CDR3 is TGCGCCAGCAGCTTACCGGGACAGGGAATAAGCGAGCAGTACTTC.

This clone was detected a few times. The chain combines TRBV19 with TRBJ2-2; 7 nucleotides match TRBD2. From germline, CDR1 is LNHDA and CDR2 SQIVND (reference sequence). Trimming cost V 1 base and J 7 bases; bases outside gene matches: 6. The CDR3 spans 15 residues. The CDR3 sequence: CASSIGGRRNGELFF. CDR3 sequence (DNA): TGTGCCAGTAGTATAGGCGGGAGAAGGAACGGGGAGCTGTTTTTT.

CDR3 amino acids: CASSFRTGSEKLFF. The CDR3 DNA reads TGTGCCAGCAGCTTCCGGACGGGCTCCGAAAAACTGTTTTTT. This chain connects TRBV7-9 to TRBJ1-4; D unclear. The CDR3 is 14 amino acids. Germline V lookup: CDR1 SEHNR, CDR2 FQNEAQ (reference sequence). Between the trimmed V and J ends, which lost 3 bases and 8 bases, there was a span of 13 bases.

The chain has TRBV6-5 and TRBJ1-2; D remains unclear. Trimming took off 5 bases at V and 2 bases at J, with 3 bases between the two ends. The CDR3 covers 11 residues. Germline CDR1 MNHEY, CDR2 SVGAGI. CDR3 region: CASSENYGYTF. The CDR3 coding sequence is TGTGCCAGCAGTGAGAACTATGGCTACACCTTC.

V gene TRBV13 combines with J gene TRBJ2-1; D is unresolved. V dropped 5 bases and J dropped 9 bases, with 11 bases sitting between them. Germline CDR1 is PRHDT and CDR2 is FYEKMQ (reference sequence). This CDR3 has 12 amino acids. Here the CDR3 DNA reads TGTGCCAGCAGCCCATTAGGACGTGAGCAGTTCTTC. Its translation is CASSPLGREQFF.

This clone was recorded only once. This chain connects TRBV28 to TRBJ2-2; weak D call: TRBD1 (6 bases). The germline gives CDR1 MDHEN, CDR2 SYDVKM. The V end lost 6 bases, the J end lost 10 bases, and 18 bases lay between the germline ends. The CDR3 is 14 residues long. The CDR3 coding sequence is TGTGCCAGCAGGCCGGGACAAGGCCTATCGGAGCTGTTTTTT. Protein sequence: CASRPGQGLSELFF. The entire variable domain, with the rest obtained from reference TRBV28 and TRBJ2-2, is as follows: DVKVTQSSRYLVKRTGEKVFLECVQDMDHENMFWYRQDPGLGLRLIYFSYDVKMKEKGDIPEGYSVSREKKERFSLILESASTNQTSMYLCASRPGQGLSELFFGEGSRLTVL.

The CDR3 nucleotides read TGTGCCAGCAGCTTAGCCTCAGGGAAGCACGAGCAGTACTTC. It encodes CASSLASGKHEQYF. J is TRBJ2-7 and V is TRBV7-6, with D possibly matching TRBD1 (5 bases). Trimming removed 0 bases from V and 5 bases from J, with 11 bases in between. Germline V gene data show CDR1 as SGHVS and CDR2 as FNYEAQ. This CDR3 region has 14 residues.

This clone was counted a single time. The V and J genes are TRBV14 and TRBJ1-1, with 8 bases matching TRBD1. J gave up 4 bases and V 4 bases, and 5 bases lay outside the gene matches. The germline V gene has CDR1 SGHDN and CDR2 FVKESK. This CDR3 contains 14 residues. The CDR3 nucleotides are TGTGCCAGCAGCCCCCAGGGGGCGCGCACTGAAGCTTTCTTT. It is translated as CASSPQGARTEAFF.

This clone appeared a single time. The chain has TRBV7-8 and TRBJ2-7, with D perhaps matching TRBD1 (6 bases). The CDR3 is 14 residues long. The V end was cut by 5 bases, the J end by 2 bases, with 13 bases between. The germline V gene has CDR1 SGHVS and CDR2 FQNEAQ. The CDR3: CASSPYAGAYEQYF. For the CDR3, the DNA is TGTGCCAGCAGCCCCTACGCAGGGGCCTACGAGCAGTACTTC.

V and J are TRBV5-1 and TRBJ1-1; possible D gene TRBD1, 5 bases. V dropped 0 bases and J dropped 10 bases, with 10 bases sitting between them. This CDR3 spans 12 amino acids. Germline V gene data show CDR1 as SGHRS and CDR2 as YFSETQ. CDR3 in amino acids: CASSLEGRGAFF. The DNA of the CDR3 is TGCGCCAGCAGCTTGGAAGGGAGGGGAGCTTTCTTT.

The chain uses TRBV29-1 and TRBJ1-1, with D uncertain. V was clipped by 6 bases and J by 12 bases, with 8 bases between them. Per the germline V gene, CDR1 is SQVTM and CDR2 is ANQGSEA. This CDR3 has 8 residues. The CDR3 loop is CSVAKTFF. The DNA of the CDR3 is TGCAGCGTGGCTAAAACTTTCTTT.

This sequence joins TRBV5-4 and TRBJ1-2; 7 bases align to TRBD1. The CDR3 length is 15 residues. With 4 bases clipped from V and 8 bases from J, the junction kept 14 bases outside the gene matches. Germline values: CDR1 SGHNT, CDR2 YYREEE (reference sequence). The CDR3 DNA reads TGTGCCAGCAGCCCGGGGTTCAGGGGGAACGGGGGCTACACCTTC. Translating gives CASSPGFRGNGGYTF.

V and J are TRBV9 and TRBJ2-1; D not certain. Per germline, CDR1 SGDLS and CDR2 YYNGEE. V lost 0 bases and J lost 2, with 12 bases in between. The CDR3 is made up of 16 amino acids. Here the CDR3 DNA reads TGTGCCAGCAGCGTAGGGGCAGGATTGACCTACAATGAGCAGTTCTTC. Translation: CASSVGAGLTYNEQFF. The entire variable domain, with the rest obtained from reference TRBV9 and TRBJ2-1, is as follows: DSGVTQTPKHLITATGQRVTLRCSPRSGDLSVYWYQQSLDQGLQFLIQYYNGEERAKGNILERFSAQQFPDLHSELNLSSLELGDSALYFCASSVGAGLTYNEQFFGPGTRLTVL.

CDR3 sequence reads: CASTASTGAGGYTF. In nucleotides, the CDR3 is TGTGCCAGCACCGCTTCGACAGGGGCGGGTGGCTACACCTTC. The rearrangement uses TRBV2 and TRBJ1-2; 8 bases align to TRBD1. Germline trimming cut 7 bases from V and 7 bases from J; bases unmatched to any gene: 11. The CDR3 runs to 14 residues. CDR1 and CDR2 from the germline V gene are SNHLY and FYNNEI.

The V and J genes are TRBV19 and TRBJ1-1, with D possibly being TRBD1 (5 bases). CDR1 is LNHDA, CDR2 SQIVND, per germline (reference sequence). Trimming removed 3 bases from V and 3 bases from J, with 17 bases in between. The CDR3 is made up of 16 amino acids. The CDR3 DNA sequence: TGTGCCAGTAGTATGCAAAGGTGGGGCCTTTACACTGAAGCTTTCTTT. It specifies CASSMQRWGLYTEAFF.

The chain joins TRBV9 to TRBJ2-3; 8 positions match TRBD2. The germline CDR1 and CDR2 sequences are SGDLS and YYNGEE. Trimming cost V 3 bases and J 4 bases; bases outside gene matches: 7. This CDR3 spans 15 amino acids. The CDR3 DNA is TGTGCCAGCAGCGCATCGGGACTAGGGTCAGATACGCAGTATTTT. Its protein product is CASSASGLGSDTQYF.